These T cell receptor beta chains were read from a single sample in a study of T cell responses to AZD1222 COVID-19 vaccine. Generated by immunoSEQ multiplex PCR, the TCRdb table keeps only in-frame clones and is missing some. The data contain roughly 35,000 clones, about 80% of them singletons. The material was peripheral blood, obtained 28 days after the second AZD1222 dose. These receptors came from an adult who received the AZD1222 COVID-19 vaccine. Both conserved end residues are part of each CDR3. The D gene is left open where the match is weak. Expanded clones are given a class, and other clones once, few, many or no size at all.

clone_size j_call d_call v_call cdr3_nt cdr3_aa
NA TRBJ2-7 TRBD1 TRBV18 TGTGCCAGCTCCGGAACGGGACAGGGGGCTTATGGGTCCTACGAGCAGTACTTC CASSGTGQGAYGSYEQYF
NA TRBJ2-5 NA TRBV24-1 TGTGCCACCAGTGACTCGACAGGTTCACTGGAGGAGACCCAGTACTTC CATSDSTGSLEETQYF
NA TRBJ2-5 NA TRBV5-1 TGCGCCAGCAGCCGGCTGGGGGACCAAGAGACCCAGTACTTC CASSRLGDQETQYF
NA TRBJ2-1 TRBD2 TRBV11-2 TGTGCCAGCAGCCCTAGACTAGCGGGAAAGGAGAATGAGCAGTTCTTC CASSPRLAGKENEQFF
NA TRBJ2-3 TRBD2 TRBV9 TGTGCCAGCGCCCAGACTAGCGGGTGGGATACGCAGTATTTT CASAQTSGWDTQYF
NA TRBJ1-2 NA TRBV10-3 TGTGCCATCAGTGAGTCTCTCGCAGGCTACACCTTC CAISESLAGYTF
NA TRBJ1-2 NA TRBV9 TGTGCCAGCAGCGTAGGAGATCTGGGGGCTAATGGCTACACCTTC CASSVGDLGANGYTF
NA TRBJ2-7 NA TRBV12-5 TGTGCTAGTGGTTTGGTAACCGGGGGAGTAACCTACGAGCAGTACTTC CASGLVTGGVTYEQYF
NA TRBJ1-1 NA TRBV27 TGTGCCAGCAGCGAGAACAGGGTTCCGAACACTGAAGCTTTCTTT CASSENRVPNTEAFF
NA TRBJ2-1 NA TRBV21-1 TGTGCCCCCGGGACAGGAAGGATCTGGCCGTACAATGAGCAGTTCTTC CAPGTGRIWPYNEQFF
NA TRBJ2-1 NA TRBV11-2 TGTGCCAGCAGCTTAGACGGTCCTCTGGATGAGCAGTTCTTC CASSLDGPLDEQFF
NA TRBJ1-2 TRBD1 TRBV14 TGTGCCAGCAGCTCGACAGGGGTGAACTATGGCTACACCTTC CASSSTGVNYGYTF
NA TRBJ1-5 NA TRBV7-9 TGTGCCAGCAGCTTAGCCGCCGGGACAAATCAGCCCCAGCATTTT CASSLAAGTNQPQHF
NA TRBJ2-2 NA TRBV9 TGTGCCAGCAGCGCAAGTAATTTAGTATCCGGGGAGCTGTTTTTT CASSASNLVSGELFF
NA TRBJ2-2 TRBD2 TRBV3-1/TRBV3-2 TGTGCCAGCAGCCGAGGACTAGCGGGGGGTAAGGCCGGGGAGCTGTTTTTT CASSRGLAGGKAGELFF
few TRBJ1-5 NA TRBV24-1 TGTGCCACCAGTGAAGGAACGGGGGCATCTCAGCCCCAGCATTTT CATSEGTGASQPQHF
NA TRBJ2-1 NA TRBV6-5 TGTGCCAGCGTCCGGGACGGACGGAGAACTGGGCAGTTCTTC CASVRDGRRTGQFF
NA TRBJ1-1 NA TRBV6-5 TGTGCCAGCAGTTATGGACAAAACACTGAAGCTTTCTTT CASSYGQNTEAFF
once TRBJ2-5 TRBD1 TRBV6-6 TGTGCCAGCAGGCTACAGGGGTTGGGCCAAGAGACCCAGTACTTC CASRLQGLGQETQYF
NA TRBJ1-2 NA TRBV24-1 TGTGCCACCAGTGAGGGGGAGTGGAATGGCTACACCTTC CATSEGEWNGYTF
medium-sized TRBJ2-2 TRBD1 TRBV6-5 TGTGCCAGCAGGCCGGGACAGGGGGCAAGCGGGGAGCTGTTTTTT CASRPGQGASGELFF
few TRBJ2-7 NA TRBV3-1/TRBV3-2 TGTGCCAGCAGCCAAGCCTACGGACGTAACTCCTACGAGCAGTACTTC CASSQAYGRNSYEQYF
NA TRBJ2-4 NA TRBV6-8 TGTGCCAGCAGTTACTCGAAGGAGGGCGTCATTCAGTACTTC CASSYSKEGVIQYF
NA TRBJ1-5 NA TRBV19 TGTGCCAGTAGAAGGGGAGGCAGCAATCAGCCCCAGCATTTT CASRRGGSNQPQHF
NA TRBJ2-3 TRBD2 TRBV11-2 TGTGCCAGCAGCCATGGGACTAGCGGGGGCCGGGTAGGAGATACGCAGTATTTT CASSHGTSGGRVGDTQYF
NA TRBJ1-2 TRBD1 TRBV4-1 TGCGCCAGCAGCCAAGTGTCCCGACAGGGAGGAGAAGGCTACACCTTC CASSQVSRQGGEGYTF
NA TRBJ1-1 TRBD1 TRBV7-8 TGTGCCAGCAGCCCTTGGACAGGGAAGGCCACTGAAGCTTTCTTT CASSPWTGKATEAFF
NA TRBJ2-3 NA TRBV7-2 TGTGCCAGCAGTTCATCCATCAGGGGAGACCCAAAAAAGTATTTT CASSSSIRGDPKKYF
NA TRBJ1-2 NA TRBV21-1 TGTGCCAGCTGGGGACGGACACCGAGTCAGGGGGCTTACTATGGCTACACCTTC CASWGRTPSQGAYYGYTF
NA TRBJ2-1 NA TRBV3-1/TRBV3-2 TGTGCCAGCAGCCGTCAGGGGCCCCCTAGAAATGAGCAGTTCTTC CASSRQGPPRNEQFF
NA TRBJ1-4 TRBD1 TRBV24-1 TGTGCCACCAGTGACGGGGGGACAGGGAATGAAAAACTGTTTTTT CATSDGGTGNEKLFF
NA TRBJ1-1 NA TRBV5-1 TGCGCCAGCAGCTTGGGGGGAGACACTGAAGCTTTCTTT CASSLGGDTEAFF
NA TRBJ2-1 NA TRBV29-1 TGCAGCGTTCTGTTGCAGGGTGAGGGCAATGAGCAGTTCTTC CSVLLQGEGNEQFF
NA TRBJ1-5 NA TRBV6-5 TGTGCCAGTGAGGACGGCGATCAGCCCCAGCATTTT CASEDGDQPQHF
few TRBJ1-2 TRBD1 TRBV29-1 TGCAGCGTAGAGACGAATGACAGGGTTGGCTACACCTTC CSVETNDRVGYTF
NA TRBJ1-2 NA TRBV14 TGTGCCAGCAGCCAACTGGGGGGCGCCGATGGCTACACCTTC CASSQLGGADGYTF
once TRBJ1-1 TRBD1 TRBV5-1 TGCGCCAGCAGCCTTGGTGGAGGGGGCGACACTGAAGCTTTCTTT CASSLGGGGDTEAFF
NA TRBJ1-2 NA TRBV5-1 TGCGCCAGCAGCTTGATATCGGGGTCTGACTATGGCTACACCTTC CASSLISGSDYGYTF
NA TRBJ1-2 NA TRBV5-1 TGCGCCAGCAGCTCCGCACCTACAGGGAGCAGATTCTATGGCTACACCTTC CASSSAPTGSRFYGYTF
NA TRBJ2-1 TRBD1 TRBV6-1 TGTGCCAGCAGCTCCGGGACAGGGGCCAATGAGCAGTTCTTC CASSSGTGANEQFF
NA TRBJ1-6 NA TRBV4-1 TGCGCCAGCAGCCAAGTCCATACTATGGACAGCCCAAGAGAGAGTTCACCCCTCCACTTT CASSQVHTMDSPRESSPLHF
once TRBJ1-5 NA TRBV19 TGTGCCAGTAGCCGCCCCCCTGGGCATCAGCCCCAGCATTTT CASSRPPGHQPQHF
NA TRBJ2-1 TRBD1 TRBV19 TGTGCCAGTAGGATGACAGGGGGCTTTATACAATGGGAGCAGTTCTTC CASRMTGGFIQWEQFF
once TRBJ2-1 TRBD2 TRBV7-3 TGTGCCAGCCAGGCGGGGGGAGATATCTACAATGAGCAGTTCTTC CASQAGGDIYNEQFF
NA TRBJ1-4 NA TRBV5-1 TGCGCCAGCAGCTTCCCTCCGCCTAATGAAAAACTGTTTTTT CASSFPPPNEKLFF
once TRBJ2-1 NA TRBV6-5 TGTGCCAGCAGCCGGACGGACAATGAGCAGTTCTTC CASSRTDNEQFF
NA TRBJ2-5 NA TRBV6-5 TGTGCCAGCAGTTACGGCGGGGCAGGGCAAGAGACCCAGTACTTC CASSYGGAGQETQYF
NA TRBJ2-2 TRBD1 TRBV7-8 TGTGCCAGCAGCCCAAGACCGGGACAGGGGGCGCCCGGGGAGCTGTTTTTT CASSPRPGQGAPGELFF
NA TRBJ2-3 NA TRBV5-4 TGTGCCAGCAGCACCCTGGGACACCGAAGCACAGATACGCAGTATTTT CASSTLGHRSTDTQYF
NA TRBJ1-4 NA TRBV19 TGTGCCAGTAGTATAGGAAGAGGGGGTAATGAAAAACTGTTTTTT CASSIGRGGNEKLFF
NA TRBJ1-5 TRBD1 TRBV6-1 TGTGCCAGCAGTGCCCCCCCGACAGGGGGGACTAATAGCAATCAGCCCCAGCATTTT CASSAPPTGGTNSNQPQHF
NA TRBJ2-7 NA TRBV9 TGTGCCAGCAGCGTAGGAGGGGAAATAAGACGGGGCGAGCAGTACTTC CASSVGGEIRRGEQYF
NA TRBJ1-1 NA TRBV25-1 TGTGCCAGCAGTGAGTCCAGGGGCCCCGCTGAAGCTTTCTTT CASSESRGPAEAFF
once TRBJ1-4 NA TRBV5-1 TGCGCCAGCAGCCCGGGACGGGGAAATGAAAAACTGTTTTTT CASSPGRGNEKLFF
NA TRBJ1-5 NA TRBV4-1 TGCGCCAGCAGCCAAGATCTGGGGGGATATGATCAGCCCCAGCATTTT CASSQDLGGYDQPQHF
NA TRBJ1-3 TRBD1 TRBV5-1 TGCGCCAGCAGCTTGGAAGGACAGGGATACTCTGGAAACACCATATATTTT CASSLEGQGYSGNTIYF
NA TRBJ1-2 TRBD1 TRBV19 TGTGCCAGTAGTACTGGCCAGGGGGCCCCTTATGGCTACACCTTC CASSTGQGAPYGYTF